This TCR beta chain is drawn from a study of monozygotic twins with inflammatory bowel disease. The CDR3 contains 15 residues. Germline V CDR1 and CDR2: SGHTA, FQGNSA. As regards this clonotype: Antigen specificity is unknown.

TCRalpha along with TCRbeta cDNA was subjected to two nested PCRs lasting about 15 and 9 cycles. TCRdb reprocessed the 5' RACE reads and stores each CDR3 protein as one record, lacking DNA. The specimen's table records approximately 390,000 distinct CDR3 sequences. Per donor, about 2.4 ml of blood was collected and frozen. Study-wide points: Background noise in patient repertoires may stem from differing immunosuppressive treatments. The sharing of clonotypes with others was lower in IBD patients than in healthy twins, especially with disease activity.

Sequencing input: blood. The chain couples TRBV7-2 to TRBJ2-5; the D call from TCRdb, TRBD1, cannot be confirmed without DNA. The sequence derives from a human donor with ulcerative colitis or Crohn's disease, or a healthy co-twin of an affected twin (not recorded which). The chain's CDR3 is CASSLVGTGRETQYF.